This T cell receptor beta chain is from a study of PD-L1 blockade in urothelial cancer. Study details: The analyses of blood took place 3 weeks (second dose) and 6 weeks after treatment start. Study-wide results and caveats: Larger 3-week expansion of tumor-associated blood clones was seen in durable-benefit patients.

Trimming left V 0 bases short and J 7 bases short, with 13 bases between. Germline values: CDR1 SGHAT, CDR2 FQNNGV. The CDR3 loop spans 14 amino acids. Profiling relied on immunoSEQ multiplex PCR, and the TCRdb table lists in-frame clones only, not all of them. The profile covers about 30,000 clones, with about 87% appearing a single time and roughly 3% taken by the ten largest. On this clone: Its antigen is not identified.

Sequenced material: PBMCs, taken around atezolizumab (anti-PD-L1) treatment. The clonotype was recovered from a man aged 45-65 years with urothelial cancer. The genes are TRBV11-2 and TRBJ2-7, with D perhaps TRBD2 (5 bases). DNA for the CDR3: TGTGCCAGCAGCTTAGATTTTGTGGAGGTAGAGCAGTACTTC. It translates to CASSLDFVEVEQYF.